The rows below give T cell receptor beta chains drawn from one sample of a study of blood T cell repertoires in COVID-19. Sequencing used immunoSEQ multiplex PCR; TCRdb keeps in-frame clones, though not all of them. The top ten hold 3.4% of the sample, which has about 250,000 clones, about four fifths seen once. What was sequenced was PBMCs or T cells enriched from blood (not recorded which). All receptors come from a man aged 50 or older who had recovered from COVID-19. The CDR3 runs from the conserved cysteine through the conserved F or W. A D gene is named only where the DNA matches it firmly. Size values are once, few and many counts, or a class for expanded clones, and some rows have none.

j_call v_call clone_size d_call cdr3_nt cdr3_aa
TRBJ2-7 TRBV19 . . TGTGCCAGTAGTATGTACAGGGACGCCTACGAGCAGTACTTC CASSMYRDAYEQYF
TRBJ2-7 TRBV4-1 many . TGCGCCAGCGGCGACTGGGAGACCTACGAGCAGTACTTC CASGDWETYEQYF
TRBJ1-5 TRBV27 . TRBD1 TGTGCCAGCAGTTTATACAGGGGACATCAGCCCCAGCATTTT CASSLYRGHQPQHF
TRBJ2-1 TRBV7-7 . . TGTGCTAGCAGCTTAAGACCCAGGGGCTACAATGAGCAGTTCTTC CASSLRPRGYNEQFF
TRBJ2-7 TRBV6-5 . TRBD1 TGTGCCAGCTCCCTCGGCAGGGACAGCTCCTACGAGCAGTACTTC CASSLGRDSSYEQYF